This paragraph reports one T cell receptor beta chain. The sample belongs to a study of cytomegalovirus exposure and HLA in healthy donors. Trimming took off 8 bases at V and 0 bases at J, with 5 bases between the two ends. CDR3 length: 13 residues. Germline V CDR1 and CDR2: SEHNR, FQNEAQ (reference sequence). With 60 Vbeta and 13 Jbeta primers, the PCR was carried out. Generated by immunoSEQ multiplex PCR, the TCRdb table keeps only in-frame clones and is missing some. The sample shows approximately 120,000 clones, roughly 70% of them seen only once. The chain combines TRBV7-9 with TRBJ2-6; no clear D. Sample: PBMCs. The receptor was isolated from a man younger than 45 in good health and CMV-seronegative. The CDR3 loop reads CASPRSGANVLTF. The CDR3 nucleotides read TGTGCCAGCCCCCGCTCTGGGGCCAACGTCCTGACTTTC.